The 11 T cell receptor beta chains below all came from one sample that was sequenced in a study of beta chain features in type 1 diabetes. Study-level findings and limits: All four CD4+ subsets from Type 1 diabetes patients carried moderately but significantly shorter TCRB CDR3s.

Expressed TCRB transcripts were sequenced because the entire RNA isolate underwent reverse transcription. The method was immunoSEQ multiplex PCR; TCRdb's version includes in-frame clones alone and lacks a portion of them. This table has under 20,000 clones, 70% appearing once. No antigen is known for these receptors. The sample taken for sequencing was stem cell memory CD4+ T cells from blood. The receptors originated from a man aged 25-45 years with type 1 diabetes.

This chain joins TRBV5-4 and TRBJ2-2; the match to TRBD2 covers 7 bases. Trimming removed 1 base from V and 1 base from J; junction bases left unmatched: 4. The CDR3 extends over 16 amino acids. Per germline, CDR1 SGHNT and CDR2 YYREEE (reference sequence). The CDR3 region is CASSLNRGGNTGELFF. For the CDR3, the DNA is TGTGCCAGCAGCTTGAACCGCGGGGGGAACACCGGGGAGCTGTTTTTT.

The J gene is TRBJ2-7, the V gene TRBV7-3; D might be TRBD2 (6 bases). CDR1 and CDR2 (germline): SGHTA, FQGTGA. The CDR3 has 14 residues. Trimming removed 1 base from V and 2 bases from J, with 9 bases in between. CDR3 DNA: TGTGCCAGCAGCTTAATGGGGGGACCCTACGAGCAGTACTTC. It is translated as CASSLMGGPYEQYF.

The sample holds a few counts of this clone. The V call is TRBV19, the J call TRBJ2-1; no clear D. CDR3 length equals 12 residues. The germline CDR1 and CDR2 sequences are LNHDA and SQIVND (reference sequence). Trimming took off 5 bases at V and 3 bases at J, with 5 bases between the two ends. The CDR3 loop is CASSAYYNEQFF. CDR3 nucleotides: TGTGCCAGTAGTGCGTACTACAATGAGCAGTTCTTC.

This clone was counted once. The V gene is TRBV9, the J gene TRBJ2-2; TRBD1 agrees at 8 bases. Trimming took 3 bases from V and 5 from J; bases not matched to a gene: 3. This CDR3 region has 14 residues. Germline loops: CDR1 SGDLS, CDR2 YYNGEE. CDR3 DNA: TGTGCCAGCAGCGCCAGGACAGGGACCGGGGAGCTGTTTTTT. Protein sequence: CASSARTGTGELFF. The entire variable domain, with the rest obtained from reference TRBV9 and TRBJ2-2, is as follows: DSGVTQTPKHLITATGQRVTLRCSPRSGDLSVYWYQQSLDQGLQFLIQYYNGEERAKGNILERFSAQQFPDLHSELNLSSLELGDSALYFCASSARTGTGELFFGEGSRLTVL.

This clone appeared a single time. The rearrangement links TRBV14 to TRBJ2-7, with no clear D. Germline V CDR1 and CDR2: SGHDN, FVKESK. The CDR3 loop spans 17 amino acids. Trimming shortened V by 3 bases and J by 0 bases, and 18 bases separated the two germline ends. DNA of the CDR3: TGTGCCAGCAGCCATCCGGTAGGCAGGTTTTACTCCTACGAGCAGTACTTC. It translates to CASSHPVGRFYSYEQYF.

The chain employs TRBV2 and TRBJ2-2; D perhaps matches TRBD2 (5 bases). V was cut by 6 bases and J by 1 base, with 9 bases left in between. This CDR3 comprises 14 residues. Germline assignment: CDR1 SNHLY and CDR2 FYNNEI. CDR3 nucleotide sequence: TGTGCCAGCAGGGTAGGAGGGAACACCGGGGAGCTGTTTTTT. This encodes CASRVGGNTGELFF.

This clone appeared once. V usage is TRBV11-2 and J usage is TRBJ2-1; D is perhaps TRBD2 (6 bases). Germline lookup yields CDR1 SGHAT and CDR2 FQNNGV. V dropped 1 base and J dropped 2 bases, with 9 bases sitting between them. This CDR3 has 15 residues. CDR3 region: CASSLVGGTYNEQFF. The DNA of the CDR3 is TGTGCCAGCAGCTTAGTAGGCGGGACCTACAATGAGCAGTTCTTC.

The chain couples TRBV30 to TRBJ1-4; D remains unclear. CDR3 length equals 14 residues. Germline loops: CDR1 GTSNPN, CDR2 SVGIG (reference sequence). Trimming shortened V by 5 bases and J by 3 bases, and 13 bases separated the two germline ends. DNA for the CDR3: TGTGCCTGGCAAACAGTATCGGCTAATGAAAAACTGTTTTTT. This sequence encodes CAWQTVSANEKLFF. The full variable domain, rest sourced from reference TRBV30 and TRBJ1-4, is SQTIHQWPATLVQPVGSPLSLECTVEGTSNPNLYWYRQAAGRGLQLLFYSVGIGQISSEVPQNLSASRPQDRQFILSSKKLLLSDSGFYLCAWQTVSANEKLFFGSGTQLSVL.

This rearrangement joins TRBV4-2 to TRBJ2-3, with 7 bases that match TRBD2. With 0 bases clipped from V and 4 bases from J, the junction kept 10 bases outside the gene matches. Germline loops: CDR1 LGHNA, CDR2 YNFKEQ. The CDR3 length is 17 residues. CDR3 bases: TGTGCCAGCAGCCAAGAGCCTCTGTCGGGGGGAGCAGATACGCAGTATTTT. This encodes CASSQEPLSGGADTQYF.

This rearrangement joins TRBV2 to TRBJ2-7, with 9 bases fitting TRBD1. Germline V gives CDR1 SNHLY, CDR2 FYNNEI. V was clipped by 5 bases and J by 6 bases; unmatched bases: 5. The CDR3 extends over 13 amino acids. The CDR3: CASSTGTGIEQYF. CDR3 nucleotides: TGTGCCAGCAGTACCGGGACAGGGATCGAGCAGTACTTC. Supplemented by reference TRBV2 and TRBJ2-7, the full variable domain reads EPEVTQTPSHQVTQMGQEVILRCVPISNHLYFYWYRQILGQKVEFLVSFYNNEISEKSEIFDDQFSVERPDGSNFTLKIRSTKLEDSAMYFCASSTGTGIEQYFGPGTRLTVT.

In its sample, this clone was seen a few times. V usage is TRBV19 and J usage is TRBJ2-3; possible D gene TRBD2, 6 bases. There are 13 residues in the CDR3. V lost 3 bases, J lost 4 bases, and 8 bases lay in between. Germline CDR1 is LNHDA and CDR2 is SQIVND (reference sequence). DNA for the CDR3: TGTGCCAGTAGTATGGAGGGTTCAGATACGCAGTATTTT. Protein sequence: CASSMEGSDTQYF.